A selection of T cell receptor beta chains follows, all from one sample in a study of cytomegalovirus exposure and HLA in healthy donors. This table comes from immunoSEQ multiplex PCR, and its TCRdb copy is limited to in-frame clones, with some not included. The sample carries about 140,000 clones, roughly 79% recorded once. Sequencing was done on a sample of PBMCs. These receptors all come from a male donor in good health and CMV-seronegative. The CDR3 runs from the conserved cysteine through the conserved F or W. D genes are given only for firm matches. Size tells how often a clone was seen (once, few, many) or the class of an expanded clone, and some rows leave it out.

J,V,size,D,CDR3,DNA
TRBJ1-3,TRBV27,-,-,CASSPRFTFGNTIYF,TGTGCCAGCAGCCCGAGATTCACCTTCGGAAACACCATATATTTT
TRBJ1-1,TRBV11-2,-,-,CASSLDGVDGTEAFF,TGTGCCAGCAGCTTAGACGGAGTGGATGGCACTGAAGCTTTCTTT
TRBJ2-6,TRBV5-1,-,TRBD1,CASIGGGTGGFSSGANVLTF,TGCGCCAGCATCGGCGGTGGGACAGGGGGCTTCAGCTCTGGGGCCAACGTCCTGACTTTC
TRBJ2-7,TRBV19,-,-,CASSGLEGQNYEQYF,TGTGCCAGTAGTGGCTTGGAGGGGCAAAACTACGAGCAGTACTTC
TRBJ2-7,TRBV30,-,TRBD2,CACQRTSGRQTSYEQYF,TGTGCCTGTCAAAGGACTAGCGGGAGGCAAACCTCCTACGAGCAGTACTTC
TRBJ1-2,TRBV10-3,once,TRBD1,CAIRGQGGYTF,TGTGCCATCAGGGGACAGGGTGGCTACACCTTC
TRBJ2-7,TRBV5-4,-,-,CASSLGSSGYEQYF,TGTGCCAGCAGCTTGGGGTCCTCCGGCTACGAGCAGTACTTC
TRBJ2-2,TRBV6-5,once,TRBD2,CASSYLISGGGELFF,TGTGCCAGCAGTTATCTCATCTCGGGGGGCGGGGAGCTGTTTTTT
TRBJ2-7,TRBV7-2,few,TRBD2,CASSYGLAGGRYEQYF,TGTGCCAGCAGCTACGGACTAGCGGGGGGCCGATACGAGCAGTACTTC
TRBJ2-3,TRBV5-1,-,TRBD2,CASSLVPSRGGTDTQYF,TGCGCCAGCAGCTTGGTCCCATCCCGGGGGGGCACAGATACGCAGTATTTT
TRBJ2-7,TRBV7-2,-,-,CASSSLREQYF,TGTGCCAGCAGCTCCCTCCGGGAGCAGTACTTC
TRBJ2-1,TRBV6-4,-,-,CASSQGAEENEQFF,TGTGCCAGCAGCCAAGGGGCAGAGGAAAATGAGCAGTTCTTC
TRBJ1-3,TRBV11-3,-,-,CASSLDGGSGNTIYF,TGTGCCAGCAGCTTAGACGGAGGCTCTGGAAACACCATATATTTT
TRBJ1-1,TRBV25-1,once,-,CASSEQGTNTEAFF,TGTGCCAGCAGTGAACAGGGGACGAACACTGAAGCTTTCTTT
TRBJ1-2,TRBV19,-,-,CASSIRGYNGYTF,TGTGCCAGTAGTATTAGAGGGTATAATGGCTACACCTTC
TRBJ1-2,TRBV29-1,-,-,CSVDPGLGPNGYTF,TGCAGCGTTGATCCTGGACTCGGGCCGAATGGCTACACCTTC
TRBJ2-7,TRBV5-1,few,-,CASSLDYTYEQYF,TGCGCCAGCAGCTTGGACTACACGTACGAGCAGTACTTC
TRBJ1-5,TRBV29-1,few,TRBD1,CSPAVDRDLYSNQPQHF,TGCAGCCCCGCGGTGGACAGGGACCTCTATAGCAATCAGCCCCAGCATTTT
TRBJ2-1,TRBV2,few,TRBD2,CASSPGGGLALYNEQFF,TGTGCCAGCAGTCCGGGTGGGGGACTAGCGCTTTACAATGAGCAGTTCTTC
TRBJ2-5,TRBV18,-,TRBD2,CASSPPSSGAETQYF,TGTGCCAGCTCACCACCTTCTAGCGGGGCTGAGACCCAGTACTTC
TRBJ1-5,TRBV10-3,-,TRBD1,CAISESRTGNQPQHF,TGTGCCATCAGTGAATCGAGGACAGGTAATCAGCCCCAGCATTTT
TRBJ2-3,TRBV6-4,-,TRBD1,CASSEGTGESDTQYF,TGTGCCAGCAGTGAAGGGACAGGGGAGTCAGATACGCAGTATTTT
TRBJ1-6,TRBV5-1,-,-,CASSTDSSRPLHF,TGCGCCAGCAGCACAGACAGTTCTAGGCCCCTCCACTTT
TRBJ2-7,TRBV19,-,TRBD1,CASSMGRGPYEQYF,TGTGCCAGTAGTATGGGCAGGGGGCCTTACGAGCAGTACTTC
TRBJ1-4,TRBV11-2,-,-,CASSLGPVLNEKLFF,TGTGCCAGCAGCTTAGGGCCAGTTTTAAATGAAAAACTGTTTTTT
TRBJ2-1,TRBV5-4,-,TRBD2,CASSLRTAGGQNEQFF,TGTGCCAGCAGCCTTCGAACAGCGGGGGGCCAGAATGAGCAGTTCTTC
TRBJ1-1,TRBV19,-,-,CASSTFPGQNTEAFF,TGTGCCAGTAGTACCTTTCCGGGACAGAACACTGAAGCTTTCTTT
TRBJ2-3,TRBV19,-,TRBD1,CASTNTGGPDTQYF,TGTGCCAGTACTAATACAGGGGGCCCTGATACGCAGTATTTT
TRBJ2-2,TRBV6-1,-,TRBD2,CASSRLALNTGELFF,TGTGCCAGCAGTCGACTAGCCCTGAACACCGGGGAGCTGTTTTTT
TRBJ2-1,TRBV29-1,-,TRBD1,CSFRTGGAIVGEQFF,TGCAGCTTCCGGACAGGGGGCGCGATCGTTGGTGAGCAGTTCTTC
TRBJ1-2,TRBV4-1,-,-,CASRAPEALNYGYTF,TGCGCCAGCAGAGCGCCCGAGGCCTTGAACTATGGCTACACCTTC
TRBJ2-2,TRBV5-1,few,TRBD2,CASSWTSGANTGELFF,TGCGCCAGCAGCTGGACTAGCGGTGCGAACACCGGGGAGCTGTTTTTT
TRBJ1-5,TRBV30,-,-,CAWSGSGVQPQHF,TGTGCCTGGAGTGGGTCGGGTGTTCAGCCCCAGCATTTT
TRBJ2-1,TRBV7-7,-,-,CASSPAGLSNWFF,TGTGCTAGCAGCCCCGCGGGACTGTCAAATTGGTTCTTC
TRBJ1-2,TRBV29-1,-,-,CSVPPSVPGIDGYTF,TGCAGCGTGCCCCCGAGCGTCCCGGGTATAGATGGCTACACCTTC
TRBJ2-7,TRBV18,-,-,CASSPGRTIYEQYF,TGTGCCAGCTCACCGGGGCGGACTATCTACGAGCAGTACTTC
TRBJ1-4,TRBV19,-,-,CASSIGGTSGEKLFF,TGTGCCAGTAGTATCGGGGGTACCTCGGGTGAAAAACTGTTTTTT
TRBJ2-3,TRBV10-3,-,-,CAISLDLVARTDTQYF,TGTGCCATCAGTTTGGATCTAGTTGCCCGCACAGATACGCAGTATTTT
TRBJ1-3,TRBV27,-,-,CASSFRDGNTIYF,TGTGCCAGCAGTTTCCGGGATGGAAACACCATATATTTT
TRBJ2-2,TRBV30,-,TRBD2,CAWSVMWGAASGTNTGELFF,TGTGCCTGGAGTGTAATGTGGGGGGCGGCTAGCGGGACGAACACCGGGGAGCTGTTTTTT
TRBJ2-3,TRBV10-3,-,-,CAISESLLSTDTQYF,TGTGCCATCAGTGAGTCCCTCCTAAGCACAGATACGCAGTATTTT
TRBJ1-4,TRBV6-5,-,-,CASSFTGAEGREKLFF,TGTGCCAGCAGTTTCACCGGGGCGGAGGGGAGGGAAAAACTGTTTTTT
TRBJ2-1,TRBV18,-,TRBD2,CASSQGLAGGNEQFF,TGTGCCAGCTCACAGGGACTAGCGGGAGGCAATGAGCAGTTCTTC